This T cell receptor (beta chain) comes out of a study of T cells in Graves' hyperthyroidism and ophthalmopathy. RNA transcripts gave rise to amplified TCR beta CDR3 regions. Initially, a first-round RT-PCR of the TCR CDR3 employed the HTBI primer set. One entry per CDR3 protein results from TCRdb running MiXCR on the multiplex PCR reads. The table records around 690,000 distinct CDR3 sequences, 17% of them present only once. Study-level points and caveats: Most clonotypes expanded in the thyroid (above 0.001) were also present in blood.

This clonotype showed up many times. What it binds is unknown. Patients counted as stable if ophthalmopathy did not develop within 18 months. Hyperthyroidism, newly diagnosed and lasting under 2 months, affected patients aged 18 to 65. Used for diagnoses were clinical symptoms, serum thyroxine and TRAb, thyroid ultrasound and orbital computed tomography. Input material: blood. This receptor was identified in a man aged 50-59 years with Graves' hyperthyroidism.

CDR3 coding DNA: TGTGCCACCAGTGATTCCGATACCTATAGCTCTGGGGCCAACGTCCTGACTTTC. Protein: CATSDSDTYSSGANVLTF. The V and J genes are TRBV24-1 and TRBJ2-6; no definite D call. This CDR3 spans 18 amino acids. Trimming took off 2 bases at V and 0 bases at J, with 13 bases between the two ends. Germline V gene sequence: CDR1 KGHDR, CDR2 SFDVKD.